The sample holds a few counts of the clone carrying this TCR beta chain. The V gene lost 5 bases and the J gene lost 2 bases, with 15 bases spanning the gap. CDR1 MNHEY and CDR2 SMNVEV come from the germline V gene (reference sequence). CDR3 length equals 15 residues. Here immunoSEQ multiplex PCR was the method, and the copy in TCRdb shows in-frame clones only, minus some. The table shows 200,000 or so clones, with around 89% occurring only once. This entry belongs to a study of blood T cell repertoires in COVID-19. The sequence derives from a man between 65 and 85 years old with acute or convalescent COVID-19. J is TRBJ2-5 and V is TRBV27; weak D call: TRBD2 (5 bases). Sequencing was done on a sample of peripheral blood. This chain's CDR3 is CASSPEGVWQETQYF. CDR3 in DNA: TGTGCCAGCAGTCCCGAGGGTGTTTGGCAAGAGACCCAGTACTTC.